The 10 T cell receptor beta chains given below trace back to one sample, sequenced in a study of T cell responses to AZD1222 COVID-19 vaccine. Here immunoSEQ multiplex PCR was the method, and the copy in TCRdb shows in-frame clones only, minus some. This table holds about 120,000 clones, over 80% found once. Sample: peripheral blood, taken on day 0 of AZD1222 vaccination. The receptors here all came from an adult in good health.

Turning to this clone: The sample contains more than one DNA sequence encoding this CDR3. This rearrangement joins TRBV7-9 to TRBJ1-2; D is unclear. This CDR3 is 12 amino acids long. CDR1 and CDR2 from the germline V gene are SEHNR and FQNEAQ (reference sequence). Trimming left V 2 bases short and J 4 bases short, with 5 bases between. The CDR3 reads CASSLSAYGYTF. CDR3 bases: TGTGCCAGCAGCTTATCAGCCTATGGCTACACCTTC.

V gene TRBV10-2 combines with J gene TRBJ1-1; D is unresolved. The ends were cut back, 3 bases at V and 6 bases at J, with 11 bases in the middle. Germline V lookup: CDR1 WSHSY, CDR2 SAAADI. The CDR3 consists of 13 residues. The CDR3 nucleotides are TGCGCCAGCAGTGATTGGGAAGGCGCTGAAGCTTTCTTT. Amino acid sequence: CASSDWEGAEAFF.

The chain has TRBV19 and TRBJ2-5; TRBD1 agrees at 10 bases. Germline V gene sequence: CDR1 LNHDA, CDR2 SQIVND (reference sequence). Unmatched junction bases numbered 9, after V lost 9 bases and J lost 5 bases. There are 14 residues in the CDR3. The CDR3 is CASKKTGGGETQYF. DNA of the CDR3: TGTGCCAGCAAGAAGACAGGGGGCGGGGAGACCCAGTACTTC.

The chain links TRBV27 to TRBJ2-7, with 12 bases lining up with TRBD1. CDR1 MNHEY and CDR2 SMNVEV come from the germline V gene (reference sequence). The CDR3 covers 13 residues. V lost 7 bases, J lost 5 bases, and 3 bases stayed unmatched. CDR3 in amino acids: CASKGQGANEQYF. The CDR3 DNA reads as TGTGCCAGCAAGGGACAGGGGGCAAACGAGCAGTACTTC.

The V gene is TRBV19, the J gene TRBJ1-2; 7 bases match TRBD1. V gave up 7 bases and J gave up 7 bases; unmatched junction bases: 21. The CDR3 covers 17 residues. Per the germline V gene, CDR1 is LNHDA and CDR2 is SQIVND (reference sequence). In DNA form, the CDR3 reads TGTGCCAGTAAAAGGGGAGGAGGACAGGTGAAGAGCGGTGGCTACACCTTC. As protein: CASKRGGGQVKSGGYTF.

The rearrangement links TRBV30 to TRBJ1-1; no clear D gene. From germline, CDR1 is GTSNPN and CDR2 SVGIG (reference sequence). V was cut by 2 bases and J by 4 bases, with 11 bases left in between. The CDR3 covers 13 residues. The CDR3 protein is CAWSLGIVTEAFF. In DNA, the CDR3 is TGTGCCTGGAGTTTGGGGATTGTCACTGAAGCTTTCTTT.

The J gene is TRBJ1-6, the V gene TRBV19, with D possibly being TRBD1 (6 bases). CDR3 length equals 14 residues. CDR1 and CDR2 (germline): LNHDA, SQIVND (reference sequence). V shed 4 bases and J shed 9 bases, with 13 bases lying between them. This CDR3 is CASSTRGAGSPLHF. The CDR3 region has the DNA TGTGCCAGTAGTACACGGGGGGCCGGTTCACCCCTCCACTTT.

The rearrangement links TRBV19 to TRBJ1-2; 8 bases align to TRBD1. Germline assignment: CDR1 LNHDA and CDR2 SQIVND (reference sequence). CDR3 length equals 13 residues. V shed 8 bases, J shed 1 base, and the junction held 3 bases outside the gene matches. The DNA for the CDR3 is TGTGCCAGTGGGACAGGACTTAACTATGGCTACACCTTC. Its protein is CASGTGLNYGYTF.

The chain employs TRBV27 and TRBJ1-6, with 9 bases matching TRBD1. The CDR3 covers 13 residues. Germline trimming cut 6 bases from V and 9 bases from J; bases unmatched to any gene: 3. Germline V CDR1 and CDR2: MNHEY, SMNVEV (reference sequence). The chain's CDR3 is CASRGTGTSPLHF. The DNA for the CDR3 is TGTGCCAGCAGGGGGACAGGGACTTCACCCCTCCACTTT.

The chain uses TRBV11-2 and TRBJ2-2; TRBD1 might be the D (6 bases). The CDR3 spans 14 residues. Germline CDR1 reads SGHAT; CDR2 reads FQNNGV. The V and J ends lost 5 bases and 5 bases respectively, with 12 bases between them. The CDR3: CASSPSQGTGELFF. CDR3 DNA sequence: TGTGCCAGCAGCCCGTCACAGGGTACCGGGGAGCTGTTTTTT.